The 4 T cell receptor beta chains in this list originate from one sample, sequenced in a study of PD-1 blockade in classical Hodgkin lymphoma. All trial patients relapsed after autologous stem cell transplantation. The protocol was immunoSEQ multiplex PCR, while the TCRdb copy is restricted to in-frame clones and leaves out a portion. Seen here are approximately 44,000 clones, around 71% observed once, and the top ten hold about 3%. The sequenced sample was peripheral blood mononuclear cells (PBMCs), obtained at baseline. The source of these receptors is a human donor with classical Hodgkin lymphoma.

The V and J genes are TRBV4-3 and TRBJ2-1; D uncertain. The CDR3 contains 12 residues. V shed 2 bases and J shed 7 bases, with 6 bases lying between them. Looked up from germline, CDR1 is LGHNA and CDR2 is YSLEER. The CDR3 DNA reads TGCGCCAGCAGCCAATTAGGTAATGAGCAGTTCTTC. Protein sequence: CASSQLGNEQFF.

This rearrangement joins TRBV6-5 to TRBJ2-7; D remains unclear. This CDR3 contains 14 residues. Trimming cost V 8 bases and J 2 bases, with 16 bases left between them. The V gene's germline CDR1 is MNHEY and CDR2 SVGAGI. DNA for the CDR3: TGTGCCAGCGTATCGTTTAGGTCGACCTACGAGCAGTACTTC. Translation gives CASVSFRSTYEQYF.

The chain links TRBV11-1 to TRBJ1-2, with 10 bases that match TRBD1. Losses at the gene ends were 5 bases for V and 5 bases for J; bases not matched to a gene: 5. CDR1 is SGHAT, CDR2 FQDESV, per germline (reference sequence). CDR3 length: 14 residues. The CDR3 spells CASSTRQGAYGYTF. In DNA form, the CDR3 reads TGTGCCAGCAGCACCCGACAGGGGGCATATGGCTACACCTTC.

In its sample, this clone was seen once. This sequence joins TRBV7-2 and TRBJ2-7; D may correspond to TRBD1 or TRBD2 (6 bases each). Trimming left V 1 base short and J 6 bases short, with 13 bases between. Germline V gene sequence: CDR1 SGHTA, CDR2 FQGNSA. The CDR3 runs to 14 residues. DNA of the CDR3: TGTGCCAGCAGCTTAGGTCCGGGGGCGCGCGAGCAGTACTTC. Translation: CASSLGPGAREQYF.